Listed below are T cell receptor beta chains from one sample, sequenced in a study of early T cells in non-severe SARS-CoV-2 infection. TCRdb passed the 5' RACE reads through MiXCR, listing each CDR3 protein once. The sample records nearly 55,000 distinct CDR3 sequences, about 7.7% being singletons. Source: whole blood, taken at baseline. The receptors here all came from an adult who was a healthcare worker with PCR-confirmed SARS-CoV-2 infection or an uninfected control (not recorded which). Each CDR3 is given with its conserved first and last residue. The order of the fields is J gene, clone size, V gene, D gene, CDR3 DNA, CDR3 protein. The D gene is left open where the match is weak. Where a row states a size, it is once, few, many or the class of an expanded clone; other rows omit it.

j_gene: TRBJ2-3; abundance: few; v_gene: TRBV7-2; d_gene: .; CDR3nt: TGTGCCAGCAGCTTAGCGGGAGGGGGCGTAGATACGCAGTATTTT; CDR3aa: CASSLAGGGVDTQYF
j_gene: TRBJ2-1; abundance: .; v_gene: TRBV19; d_gene: .; CDR3nt: TGTGCCAGTAGTATCTGGAGCTACAATGAGCAGTTCTTC; CDR3aa: CASSIWSYNEQFF
j_gene: TRBJ2-1; abundance: many; v_gene: TRBV12-3/TRBV12-4; d_gene: .; CDR3nt: TGTGCCAGCAGTGGGAGGGGGGGAAATGAGCAGTTCTTC; CDR3aa: CASSGRGGNEQFF
j_gene: TRBJ1-6; abundance: few; v_gene: TRBV4-3; d_gene: TRBD1; CDR3nt: TGCGCCAGCAGCCACCCTGGGACAGGGGTGTCACCCCTCCACTTT; CDR3aa: CASSHPGTGVSPLHF
j_gene: TRBJ2-5; abundance: .; v_gene: TRBV10-3; d_gene: .; CDR3nt: TGTGCCATCAGTGAGGTCCAAGAGACCCAGTACTTC; CDR3aa: CAISEVQETQYF
j_gene: TRBJ1-5; abundance: .; v_gene: TRBV27; d_gene: .; CDR3nt: TGTGCCAGCAGTTTCCGGGTTAGCAATCAGCCCCAGCATTTT; CDR3aa: CASSFRVSNQPQHF
j_gene: TRBJ2-2; abundance: .; v_gene: TRBV7-8; d_gene: .; CDR3nt: TGTGCCAGCAGCTTAGGGAACTCCGGGGAGCTGTTTTTT; CDR3aa: CASSLGNSGELFF
j_gene: TRBJ2-4; abundance: .; v_gene: TRBV11-2; d_gene: TRBD1; CDR3nt: TGTGCCAGCTCCCGCCAAGGGACAGGGGTAAACATTCAGTACTTC; CDR3aa: CASSRQGTGVNIQYF
j_gene: TRBJ2-1; abundance: .; v_gene: TRBV7-9; d_gene: TRBD1; CDR3nt: TGTGCCAGCAGCCTCAGGGGGCGCCCAACGCATGAGCAGTTCTTC; CDR3aa: CASSLRGRPTHEQFF
j_gene: TRBJ2-7; abundance: few; v_gene: TRBV6-6; d_gene: TRBD2; CDR3nt: TGTGCCAGCAGCCGGGAGGGGTACGAGCAGTACTTC; CDR3aa: CASSREGYEQYF
j_gene: TRBJ2-7; abundance: many; v_gene: TRBV20-1; d_gene: TRBD1; CDR3nt: TGCAGTGCTTACCGGGACAGTGAATACGAGCAGTACTTC; CDR3aa: CSAYRDSEYEQYF
j_gene: TRBJ1-4; abundance: many; v_gene: TRBV18; d_gene: TRBD1; CDR3nt: TGTGCCAGCTCACCATACAGGGGTCCAACTAATGAAAAACTGTTTTTT; CDR3aa: CASSPYRGPTNEKLFF
j_gene: TRBJ1-1; abundance: few; v_gene: TRBV4-1; d_gene: TRBD1; CDR3nt: TGCGCCAGCAGCCGGATCGGGACAGCGAACACTGAAGCTTTCTTT; CDR3aa: CASSRIGTANTEAFF
j_gene: TRBJ1-5; abundance: few; v_gene: TRBV3-1; d_gene: .; CDR3nt: TGTGCCAGCAGCCAAGGCCCAGGGGATCAGCCCCAGCATTTT; CDR3aa: CASSQGPGDQPQHF
j_gene: TRBJ1-5; abundance: .; v_gene: TRBV19; d_gene: .; CDR3nt: TGTGCCAGTAGTTTTGGATTAGGGGGACATCAGCCCCAGCATTTT; CDR3aa: CASSFGLGGHQPQHF
j_gene: TRBJ2-7; abundance: many; v_gene: TRBV27; d_gene: .; CDR3nt: TGTGCCAGCAGTCCCAGGGGGGGAAGCCTTACCTACGAGCAGTACTTC; CDR3aa: CASSPRGGSLTYEQYF
j_gene: TRBJ2-7; abundance: few; v_gene: TRBV12-3/TRBV12-4; d_gene: .; CDR3nt: TGTGCCAGCAGTTTAAGGGAGGCTACCTATCCCTCCGAGCAGTACTTC; CDR3aa: CASSLREATYPSEQYF
j_gene: TRBJ2-3; abundance: few; v_gene: TRBV7-9; d_gene: .; CDR3nt: TGTGCCAGCAGCTTTCCTAGGGTGACGAGGGGGGATACGCAGTATTTT; CDR3aa: CASSFPRVTRGDTQYF
j_gene: TRBJ2-3; abundance: few; v_gene: TRBV3-1; d_gene: TRBD2; CDR3nt: TGTGCCAGCAGCCAAGATCTTAGCGGGAGGGCCCCTAGCACAGATACGCAGTATTTT; CDR3aa: CASSQDLSGRAPSTDTQYF
j_gene: TRBJ1-1; abundance: .; v_gene: TRBV28; d_gene: .; CDR3nt: TGTGCCAGCAGCCCCGAGGGACCTACTGAAGCTTTCTTT; CDR3aa: CASSPEGPTEAFF
j_gene: TRBJ1-2; abundance: few; v_gene: TRBV12-3/TRBV12-4; d_gene: .; CDR3nt: TGTGCCAGCAGTTTAAGACCCGACAGATCCTATGGCTACACCTTC; CDR3aa: CASSLRPDRSYGYTF
j_gene: TRBJ1-4; abundance: many; v_gene: TRBV4-1; d_gene: .; CDR3nt: TGCGCCAGCAGCCAAGTCGGGGCAACTAATGAAAAACTGTTTTTT; CDR3aa: CASSQVGATNEKLFF
j_gene: TRBJ1-2; abundance: many; v_gene: TRBV11-2; d_gene: .; CDR3nt: TGTGCCAGCAGCTCGAATTTGGAAAACTATGGCTACACCTTC; CDR3aa: CASSSNLENYGYTF
j_gene: TRBJ1-2; abundance: many; v_gene: TRBV6-5; d_gene: .; CDR3nt: TGTGCCAGCCGGGGGGGGGACTCATCAAACTATGGCTACACCTTC; CDR3aa: CASRGGDSSNYGYTF
j_gene: TRBJ2-7; abundance: .; v_gene: TRBV5-1; d_gene: .; CDR3nt: TGCGCCAGCAGCTTGGATTCAGGGGTCAGCGAGCAGTACTTC; CDR3aa: CASSLDSGVSEQYF
j_gene: TRBJ1-3; abundance: few; v_gene: TRBV10-3; d_gene: TRBD1; CDR3nt: TGTGCCATCGGTTGGGACAGGGCTGGAAACACCATATATTTT; CDR3aa: CAIGWDRAGNTIYF